Following are 15 T cell receptor beta chains from one sample sequenced in a study of T cell changes during pregnancy in multiple sclerosis. The protocol was immunoSEQ multiplex PCR, while the TCRdb copy is restricted to in-frame clones and leaves out a portion. Among about 70,000 clones, more than 80% were seen once, and the ten largest hold around 2.2%. Source: peripheral blood, taken in the second trimester of pregnancy. These receptor sequences come from a female donor in good health, enrolled as a control in a pregnancy study.

The V and J genes are TRBV7-9 and TRBJ1-3, with D hard to call. V gave up 7 bases and J gave up 0 bases, with 10 bases separating them. The CDR3 has 14 amino acids. Germline CDR1 SEHNR, CDR2 FQNEAQ (reference sequence). CDR3 DNA sequence: TGTGCCAGCACCTCTCGGTTCTCTGGAAACACCATATATTTT. Translated: CASTSRFSGNTIYF.

The chain combines TRBV4-1 with TRBJ1-5; D gene unclear. V lost 6 bases to trimming and J lost 1 base, with 13 bases between them. This CDR3 region has 15 residues. CDR1 and CDR2 from the germline V gene are MGHRA and YSYEKL. CDR3 nucleotides: TGCGCCAGCAGATCATTTGAGGTGAGCAATCAGCCCCAGCATTTT. It translates to CASRSFEVSNQPQHF.

In DNA, the CDR3 is TGTGCCAGCAGCTTTGGGCCAAGCTCCTACGAGCAGTACTTC. Encoded protein: CASSFGPSSYEQYF. The rearrangement links TRBV7-3 to TRBJ2-7, with D uncertain. The CDR3 contains 14 residues. V dropped 3 bases and J dropped 0 bases, with 9 bases sitting between them. The germline gives CDR1 SGHTA, CDR2 FQGTGA. The whole variable domain, remainder taken from reference TRBV7-3 and TRBJ2-7, is GAGVSQTPSNKVTEKGKYVELRCDPISGHTALYWYRQSLGQGPEFLIYFQGTGAADDSGLPNDRFFAVRPEGSVSTLKIQRTERGDSAVYLCASSFGPSSYEQYFGPGTRLTVT.

The V gene is TRBV9, the J gene TRBJ2-7, with TRBD1 matching 10 bases. J lost 2 bases, V lost 4 bases, and 6 bases had no gene match. The CDR3 covers 15 residues. CDR1 and CDR2 from the germline V gene are SGDLS and YYNGEE. The CDR3: CASSPRDRGPYEQYF. For the CDR3, the DNA is TGTGCCAGCAGCCCAAGGGACAGGGGTCCCTACGAGCAGTACTTC. The entire variable domain, with the rest obtained from reference TRBV9 and TRBJ2-7, is as follows: DSGVTQTPKHLITATGQRVTLRCSPRSGDLSVYWYQQSLDQGLQFLIQYYNGEERAKGNILERFSAQQFPDLHSELNLSSLELGDSALYFCASSPRDRGPYEQYFGPGTRLTVT.

This rearrangement joins TRBV9 to TRBJ2-2; 7 bases are a match to TRBD1. V lost 3 bases to trimming and J lost 5 bases; unmatched junction nucleotides: 1. Germline CDR1 and CDR2: SGDLS and YYNGEE. The CDR3 covers 13 residues. CDR3 in DNA: TGTGCCAGCAGCGCAGGGGGTACCGGGGAGCTGTTTTTT. This gives the protein CASSAGGTGELFF.

The chain combines TRBV15 with TRBJ1-6; 7 positions match TRBD1. The germline gives CDR1 LNHNV, CDR2 YYDKDF (reference sequence). V was pared by 6 bases and J by 8 bases, with 4 bases of the junction left unmatched. The CDR3 has 13 amino acids. CDR3 sequence: CATSLQGYSPLHF. The CDR3 region has the DNA TGTGCCACCAGTCTACAGGGGTATTCACCCCTCCACTTT.

The J gene is TRBJ2-5, the V gene TRBV4-3; TRBD2 aligns across 9 bases. CDR1 and CDR2 (germline): LGHNA, YSLEER. The CDR3 is made up of 15 amino acids. The V and J ends lost 1 base and 4 bases, in that order; junction bases with no gene match: 4. CDR3 nucleotide sequence: TGCGCCAGCAGCCAAGTTTGGCGGGGGGGAGAGACCCAGTACTTC. Translation gives CASSQVWRGGETQYF.

The sample holds one count of this clone. The chain employs TRBV6-5 and TRBJ1-2; 11 bases agree with TRBD1. The germline CDR1 and CDR2 sequences are MNHEY and SVGAGI. The CDR3 contains 15 residues. Losses at the gene ends were 6 bases for V and 4 bases for J; bases not matched to a gene: 7. CDR3 sequence (DNA): TGTGCCAGCAGCCCCGGGACAGGGGGAATCTATGGCTACACCTTC. Translating it yields CASSPGTGGIYGYTF.

V usage is TRBV6-4 and J usage is TRBJ1-6, with D possibly being TRBD1 (5 bases). The germline V gene has CDR1 MRHNA and CDR2 SNTAGT. V was pared by 5 bases and J by 8 bases, with 10 bases between. This CDR3 is 13 amino acids long. CDR3 loop: CASSRGWDSPLHF. DNA of the CDR3: TGTGCCAGCAGTAGGGGCTGGGATTCACCCCTCCACTTT.

This clone has just one count. The chain uses TRBV7-3 and TRBJ2-1, with 7 bases fitting TRBD1. The CDR3 covers 15 residues. Trimming removed 1 base from V and 4 bases from J; junction bases left unmatched: 4. Per the germline V gene, CDR1 is SGHTA and CDR2 is FQGTGA. The CDR3 DNA follows: TGTGCCAGCAGCTTAAACACAGGGGTGTACAATGAGCAGTTCTTC. Translating gives CASSLNTGVYNEQFF. The variable domain in full, completed from reference TRBV7-3 and TRBJ2-1, reads GAGVSQTPSNKVTEKGKYVELRCDPISGHTALYWYRQSLGQGPEFLIYFQGTGAADDSGLPNDRFFAVRPEGSVSTLKIQRTERGDSAVYLCASSLNTGVYNEQFFGPGTRLTVL.

This chain joins TRBV5-4 and TRBJ2-1; tentatively, D is TRBD1 (5 bases). This CDR3 is 14 amino acids long. The germline V gene has CDR1 SGHNT and CDR2 YYREEE (reference sequence). V lost 2 bases to trimming and J lost 8 bases, with 14 bases between them. The CDR3 DNA follows: TGTGCCAGCAGCTTAAGGGTTGCAGGGCATGAGCAGTTCTTC. Translating it yields CASSLRVAGHEQFF.

The J gene is TRBJ1-3, the V gene TRBV13, with D maybe TRBD1 (5 bases). V shed 5 bases and J shed 2 bases, with 13 bases lying between them. The CDR3 has 15 residues. CDR1 and CDR2 from the germline V gene are PRHDT and FYEKMQ (reference sequence). The CDR3 nucleotides read TGTGCCAGCAGCCCGCGACAGAGCCCTGGAAACACCATATATTTT. Translated: CASSPRQSPGNTIYF. The whole variable domain, filled in from reference TRBV13 and TRBJ1-3, reads AAGVIQSPRHLIKEKRETATLKCYPIPRHDTVYWYQQGPGQDPQFLISFYEKMQSDKGSIPDRFSAQQFSDYHSELNMSSLELGDSALYFCASSPRQSPGNTIYFGEGSWLTVV.

CDR3 sequence reads: CASSATGRENSPLHF. In nucleotides, the CDR3 is TGTGCCAGCAGCGCGACGGGGCGGGAGAATTCACCCCTCCACTTT. The chain employs TRBV7-3 and TRBJ1-6, with D perhaps matching TRBD1 (5 bases). The CDR3 contains 15 residues. Germline V gives CDR1 SGHTA, CDR2 FQGTGA. The V gene lost 5 bases and the J gene lost 7 bases, with 15 bases spanning the gap.

The V gene is TRBV19, the J gene TRBJ1-1, with D tentatively TRBD1 (6 bases). V shed 4 bases and J shed 0 bases, with 15 bases lying between them. Germline V gene data show CDR1 as LNHDA and CDR2 as SQIVND (reference sequence). The CDR3 is 16 residues long. The CDR3 coding sequence is TGTGCCAGTAGTAACACAGGGAAACGGATGAACACTGAAGCTTTCTTT. Its protein product is CASSNTGKRMNTEAFF.

The chain has TRBV6-6 and TRBJ1-1, with 7 positions matching TRBD1. The trim removed 5 bases at V and 5 bases at J, leaving 8 bases unmatched. CDR1 and CDR2 (germline): MNHNY, SVGAGI (reference sequence). This CDR3 spans 14 amino acids. The CDR3 DNA follows: TGTGCCAGCAGTCGACAGGGCGGGCGGACTGAAGCTTTCTTT. It yields the protein CASSRQGGRTEAFF.